Given below is one TCR beta chain in context. The sample belongs to a study of technical replicates of blood from a few donors. Profiling relied on immunoSEQ multiplex PCR, and the TCRdb table lists in-frame clones only, not all of them. The sample has fewer than 110,000 clones; approximately 96% are singletons. The CDR3 sequence is 15 residues long. Germline CDR1 is SEHNR and CDR2 is FQNEAQ (reference sequence). V was clipped by 0 bases and J by 8 bases, with 14 bases between them. Sequenced material: T cells isolated from PBMCs. The chain combines TRBV7-9 with TRBJ1-3; the D is unclear. This receptor was identified in a human donor in good health. The CDR3 sequence is CASSLAGDLFHTIYF. The CDR3 coding sequence is TGTGCCAGCAGCTTAGCCGGAGACCTTTTCCACACCATATATTTT.